These T cell receptor beta chains were read from a single sample in a study of OX40 agonist ivuxolimab in advanced cancers. This table comes from immunoSEQ multiplex PCR, and its TCRdb copy is limited to in-frame clones, with some not included. The table lists 95,000 to 150,000 clones, roughly nine tenths of them singletons. The source was CD4+ or CD8+ T cells sorted from blood, collected in a trial of the OX40 agonist ivuxolimab. All receptors come from an adult with an advanced solid tumor such as melanoma, head and neck, liver or kidney cancer. The CDR3 runs from the conserved cysteine through the conserved F or W. D genes are given only for firm matches. A row's size may be missing; if present it is once, few, many or a size class.

TRBV7-2	.	.	TRBJ1-1	TGTGCCAGCAGCATGCAGGGTTTGGGGGCTTTCTTT	CASSMQGLGAFF
TRBV29-1	once	.	TRBJ2-3	TGCAGCGTTGAGAGGGACATCACAGATACGCAGTATTTT	CSVERDITDTQYF
TRBV19	once	.	TRBJ2-1	TGTGCCAGTAGTATTCACCCGGTGAATGAGCAGTTCTTC	CASSIHPVNEQFF
TRBV7-2	once	TRBD2	TRBJ2-1	TGTGCCAGCAGCCCTCCTAGCGGGAGGGACATAATTAGTGAGTTCTTC	CASSPPSGRDIISEFF
TRBV7-2	.	TRBD2	TRBJ2-7	TGTGCCAGCAGCTTAGGCCCTAGCGGGGACCCCTACGAGCAGTACTTC	CASSLGPSGDPYEQYF
TRBV28	few	.	TRBJ2-3	TGTGCCATCGGAGGCGGGCCTCGGGATACGCAGTATTTT	CAIGGGPRDTQYF
TRBV5-4	.	.	TRBJ1-2	TGTGCCAGCAGCTTGGAACAGGGATTTAGAGGCTACACCTTC	CASSLEQGFRGYTF
TRBV7-2	.	.	TRBJ2-5	TGTGCCAGCAGCGATCGAACATCAGAGACCCAGTACTTC	CASSDRTSETQYF
TRBV4-1	.	.	TRBJ1-4	TGCGCCAGCAGCTCTCAGGAGACCCCGGGTGAAAAACTGTTTTTT	CASSSQETPGEKLFF
TRBV13	.	.	TRBJ2-7	TGTGCCAGCAGTTCGTATTACGAGCAGTACTTC	CASSSYYEQYF
TRBV28	.	.	TRBJ1-5	TGTGCCAGCAGTTTTCAGGAGACGAGCAATCAGCCCCAGCATTTT	CASSFQETSNQPQHF
TRBV19	.	.	TRBJ2-3	TGTGCCAGTAGTCCCCCGTGGGAAGTGAGGACAGATACGCAGTATTTT	CASSPPWEVRTDTQYF
TRBV7-9	.	TRBD1	TRBJ2-2	TGTGCCAGCAGAAGGACAGGGGGCGATCTCGGGGAGCTGTTTTTT	CASRRTGGDLGELFF
TRBV7-9	.	.	TRBJ2-2	TGTGCCAGCAGCTTAGTAATAGGGCGCACCGGGGAGCTGTTTTTT	CASSLVIGRTGELFF
TRBV30	once	TRBD1	TRBJ1-1	TGTGCCTGGAGCGGGGACAGGACAGCTTTCTTT	CAWSGDRTAFF
TRBV7-2	.	TRBD1	TRBJ2-7	TGTGCCAGCAGCCCTAGGACAGGAAGCTCCTACGAGCAGTACTTC	CASSPRTGSSYEQYF
TRBV7-2	.	TRBD2	TRBJ2-2	TGTGCCAGCAGACCACTAGCGGGGGGTGGGACCGGGGAGCTGTTTTTT	CASRPLAGGGTGELFF
TRBV28	.	.	TRBJ1-1	TGTGCCAGCAGTCCCGGACTCTTAGAAGCTTTCTTT	CASSPGLLEAFF
TRBV25-1	.	.	TRBJ1-3	TGTGCCAGCAGTCCTCCCCCAGGGGTTTATGAAAACACCATATATTTT	CASSPPPGVYENTIYF
TRBV2	.	.	TRBJ1-4	TGTGCCAGTGAGGGGGGAATTGAAAAACTGTTTTTT	CASEGGIEKLFF
TRBV9	.	TRBD1	TRBJ1-3	TGTGCCAGCAGCGTACAGGGGGCTACGGGAAACACCATATATTTT	CASSVQGATGNTIYF
TRBV7-2	.	TRBD2	TRBJ2-4	TGTGCCAGCAGCTTAGATAGCGGGGGGGTGTTAGCCAAAAACATTCAGTACTTC	CASSLDSGGVLAKNIQYF
TRBV5-1	.	.	TRBJ1-4	TGCGCCAGCAGCCAGGGACAACTTAATGAAAAACTGTTTTTT	CASSQGQLNEKLFF
TRBV28	.	TRBD1	TRBJ2-7	TGTGCCAGCAGCCTACAGGGGTTGGGGGCCTACGAGCAGTACTTC	CASSLQGLGAYEQYF
TRBV7-9	.	.	TRBJ2-2	TGTGCCAGCAGCTTATTACGAGGGAGTAGCGGGGAGCTGTTTTTT	CASSLLRGSSGELFF
TRBV5-1	.	TRBD1	TRBJ1-4	TGCGCCAGCAGCGTCGGACAGGGTAATGAAAAACTGTTTTTT	CASSVGQGNEKLFF
TRBV5-1	.	.	TRBJ2-5	TGCGCCAGCAGCTTGCTGGCCAGCCAACAAGAGACCCAGTACTTC	CASSLLASQQETQYF
TRBV30	.	.	TRBJ1-2	TGTGCCTGGATCGGTAGGGGGTCCCACTATGGCTACACCTTC	CAWIGRGSHYGYTF
TRBV28	.	.	TRBJ2-2	TGTGCCAGCAGAGGACCGCCCATCGGGGAGCTGTTTTTT	CASRGPPIGELFF
TRBV5-4	.	.	TRBJ1-2	TGTGCCAGCAGCTCGATCGGGAGGGCCGGCTACACCTTC	CASSSIGRAGYTF
TRBV6-5	.	.	TRBJ1-1	TGTGCCAGCACCTTCAAAGCGGGCACTGAAGCTTTCTTT	CASTFKAGTEAFF
TRBV6-5	.	.	TRBJ2-3	TGTGCCAGCAGTTACCGGGGGGCTGGCACAGATACGCAGTATTTT	CASSYRGAGTDTQYF
TRBV10-2	.	.	TRBJ2-7	TGCGCCAGCAGTGACAGGGTTCTCAACCCGAAATACGAGCAGTACTTC	CASSDRVLNPKYEQYF
TRBV6-5	.	.	TRBJ2-7	TGTGCCAGCAGTCCCACCCGGGACCGGACCTACGAGCAGTACTTC	CASSPTRDRTYEQYF
TRBV10-3	.	TRBD2	TRBJ2-2	TGTGCCATCAGTGAGCCAATAGCGGGGCTGAACACCGGGGAGCTGTTTTTT	CAISEPIAGLNTGELFF
TRBV27	.	TRBD2	TRBJ2-3	TGTGCCAGCAGTTTATACGGGGGGACAGATACGCAGTATTTT	CASSLYGGTDTQYF
TRBV29-1	.	TRBD1	TRBJ2-1	TGCAGCGTTTACAGGGGCGGCAATGAGCAGTTCTTC	CSVYRGGNEQFF
TRBV9	.	TRBD1	TRBJ2-7	TGTGCCAGCAGCGCAACCGGGACAGGGCTATTTTCGAGCTCCTACGAGCAGTACTTC	CASSATGTGLFSSSYEQYF
TRBV5-6	once	TRBD2	TRBJ2-1	TGTGCCAGCAGCTTAAGACTAGCGGCTTACAATGAGCAGTTCTTC	CASSLRLAAYNEQFF
TRBV18	.	.	TRBJ2-7	TGTGCCAGCTCACCGGATTGGCTCTACGAGCAGTACTTC	CASSPDWLYEQYF
TRBV11-2	.	TRBD1	TRBJ1-1	TGTGCCAGCAGCCCTTTCAGGGGGCGGGGCGGGAACACTGAAGCTTTCTTT	CASSPFRGRGGNTEAFF
TRBV28	.	.	TRBJ2-7	TGTGCCAGCAGTAGTCAGGGGGGCGAAAGGGTCGAGCAGTACTTC	CASSSQGGERVEQYF
TRBV27	few	.	TRBJ1-1	TGTGCCAGCAGGTGGGGGCGAGGAACTGAAGCTTTCTTT	CASRWGRGTEAFF
TRBV5-6	.	TRBD2	TRBJ2-7	TGTGCCAGCAGCTTGTCCCGGGGGAGGGTAATCTACGAGCAGTACTTC	CASSLSRGRVIYEQYF
TRBV18	.	TRBD1	TRBJ1-5	TGTGCCAGCTCACCCGGGACAGGGGGCAATCAGCCCCAGCATTTT	CASSPGTGGNQPQHF
TRBV7-2	.	.	TRBJ1-3	TGTGCCAGCAGCTTATCATCCGCCGGGCGGACCATATATTTT	CASSLSSAGRTIYF
TRBV9	.	.	TRBJ2-7	TGTGCCATCTACAATTATACAGGGAATTGCGAGCAGTACTTC	CAIYNYTGNCEQYF
TRBV10-3	.	TRBD1	TRBJ1-4	TGTGCCATCGGACAGGGGAGCGAAAAACTGTTTTTT	CAIGQGSEKLFF
TRBV7-3	.	.	TRBJ2-3	TGTGCCAGCAGCTTAGAGGGGGAGGTAGATACGCAGTATTTT	CASSLEGEVDTQYF
TRBV7-9	.	.	TRBJ1-1	TGTGCCAGCAGCTTAGGGGCAGGCCCGTTCTTT	CASSLGAGPFF
TRBV11-2	.	.	TRBJ2-7	TGTGCCAGCAGCCAAGACCAATACGAGCAGTACTTC	CASSQDQYEQYF
TRBV7-2	.	TRBD1	TRBJ2-7	TGTGCCAGCAAGGACAGGGTCCCCTACGAGCAGTACTTC	CASKDRVPYEQYF
TRBV28	.	TRBD1	TRBJ2-5	TGTGCCAGCAGTCACGGACAGGCTCAAGAGACCCAGTACTTC	CASSHGQAQETQYF
TRBV7-9	.	.	TRBJ2-5	TGTGCCAGCAGCCCCGGGGGTATTGTGTCCGAGACCCAGTACTTC	CASSPGGIVSETQYF
TRBV5-4	.	.	TRBJ2-7	TGTGCCAGCAGCTTGGCCGGTACCTACGAGCAGTACTTC	CASSLAGTYEQYF